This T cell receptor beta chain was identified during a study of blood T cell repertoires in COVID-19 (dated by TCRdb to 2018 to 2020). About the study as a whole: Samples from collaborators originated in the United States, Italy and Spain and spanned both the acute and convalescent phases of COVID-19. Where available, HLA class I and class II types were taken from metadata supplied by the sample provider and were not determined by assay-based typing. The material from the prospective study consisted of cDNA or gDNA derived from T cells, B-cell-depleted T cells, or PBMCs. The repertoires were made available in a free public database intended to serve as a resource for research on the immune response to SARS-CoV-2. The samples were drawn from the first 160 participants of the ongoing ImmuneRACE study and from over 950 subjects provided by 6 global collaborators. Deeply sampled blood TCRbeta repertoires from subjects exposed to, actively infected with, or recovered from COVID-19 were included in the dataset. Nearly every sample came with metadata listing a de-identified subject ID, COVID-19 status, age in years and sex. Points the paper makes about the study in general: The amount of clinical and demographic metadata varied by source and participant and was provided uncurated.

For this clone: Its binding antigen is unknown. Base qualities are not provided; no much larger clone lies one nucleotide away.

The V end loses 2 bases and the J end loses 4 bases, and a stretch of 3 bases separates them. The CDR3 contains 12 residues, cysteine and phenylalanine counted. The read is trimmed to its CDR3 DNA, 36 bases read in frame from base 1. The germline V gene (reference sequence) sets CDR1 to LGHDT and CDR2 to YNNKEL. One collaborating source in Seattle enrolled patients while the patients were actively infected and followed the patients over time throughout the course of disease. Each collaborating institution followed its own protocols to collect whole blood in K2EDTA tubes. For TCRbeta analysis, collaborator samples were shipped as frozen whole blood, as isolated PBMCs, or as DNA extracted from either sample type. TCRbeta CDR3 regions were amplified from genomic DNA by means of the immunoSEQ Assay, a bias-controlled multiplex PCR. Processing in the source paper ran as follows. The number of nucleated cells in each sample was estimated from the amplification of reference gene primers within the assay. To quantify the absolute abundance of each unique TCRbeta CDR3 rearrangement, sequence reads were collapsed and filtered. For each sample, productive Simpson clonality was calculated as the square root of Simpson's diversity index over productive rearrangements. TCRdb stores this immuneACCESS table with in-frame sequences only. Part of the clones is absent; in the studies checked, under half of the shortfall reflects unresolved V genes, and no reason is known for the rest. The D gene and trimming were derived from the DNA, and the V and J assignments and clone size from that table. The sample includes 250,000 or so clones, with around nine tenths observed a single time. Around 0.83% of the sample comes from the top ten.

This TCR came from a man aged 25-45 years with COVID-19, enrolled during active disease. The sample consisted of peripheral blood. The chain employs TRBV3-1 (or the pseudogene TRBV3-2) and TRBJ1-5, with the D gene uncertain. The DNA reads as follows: TGTGCCAGCAGCCAATCAAATCAGCCCCAGCATTTT. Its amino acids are CASSQSNQPQHF.